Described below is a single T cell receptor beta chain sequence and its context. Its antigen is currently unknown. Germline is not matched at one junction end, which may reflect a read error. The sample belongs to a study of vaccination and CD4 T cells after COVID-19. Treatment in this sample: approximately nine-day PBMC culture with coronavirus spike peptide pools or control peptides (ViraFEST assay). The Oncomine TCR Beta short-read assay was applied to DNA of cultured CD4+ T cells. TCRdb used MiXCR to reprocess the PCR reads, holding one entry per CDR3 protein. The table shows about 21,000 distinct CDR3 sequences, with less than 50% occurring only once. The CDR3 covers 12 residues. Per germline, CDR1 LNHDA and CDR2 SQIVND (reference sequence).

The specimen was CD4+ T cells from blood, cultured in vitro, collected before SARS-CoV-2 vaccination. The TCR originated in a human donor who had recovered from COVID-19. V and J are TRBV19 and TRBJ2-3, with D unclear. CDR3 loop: CASSIITGLLWF. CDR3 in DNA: TGTGCCAGTAGTATAATTACGGGCCTCTTATGGTTT.